This TCR beta chain stems from a study of blood T cell repertoires in COVID-19. Original processing methods: The assay estimated nucleated cells by amplifying reference gene primers. Here immunoSEQ multiplex PCR was the method, and the copy in TCRdb shows in-frame clones only, minus some. V and J calls and clone size are given by that table; D and trimming were obtained from the DNA. The sample shows around 180,000 clones, roughly nine tenths of them seen only once. The CDR3 length is 15 residues. The V gene's germline CDR1 is MNHEY and CDR2 SMNVEV (reference sequence). V lost 5 bases and J 12 bases, leaving 22 bases between the germline ends.

The source material was peripheral blood. The chain joins TRBV27 to TRBJ1-4, with D possibly matching TRBD1 (5 bases). The receptor was isolated from a man aged 55 to 70 with acute or convalescent COVID-19. As DNA, the CDR3 is TGTGCCAGCAGTGCGAATACAGGCGCCCATGGTGAACTGTTTTTT. Its translation: CASSANTGAHGELFF. The full variable domain, in which reference TRBV27 and TRBJ1-4 provide the parts outside the CDR3, is EAQVTQNPRYLITVTGKKLTVTCSQNMNHEYMSWYRQDPGLGLRQIYYSMNVEVTDKGDVPEGYKVSRKEKRNFPLILESPSPNQTSLYFCASSANTGAHGELFFGSGTQLSVL.